The TCR beta chain under discussion was sequenced for a study of T cells after yellow fever vaccination. The study made its TCR cDNA through 5'RACE template switching. That step introduced a universal primer site along with UMIs. TCRdb reanalysed the 5' RACE reads using MiXCR and keeps one entry per CDR3 protein. The sample has 100,000 to 150,000 distinct CDR3 sequences; roughly 15% are singletons. This clonotype was observed a few times. Its antigen is as yet unknown. Whole-study results and caveats: Shared CD4/CD8 clonotypes were a small share, likely from convergent recombination. The booster saw the reappearance of most primary-vaccination clones (about 95% CD4, roughly 90% CD8). Within FACS-sorted repertoires, abundant clonotypes contaminating from the bulk population could be present.

There are 14 residues in the CDR3. V lost 6 bases, J lost 10 bases, and 11 bases stayed unmatched. Germline V gives CDR1 MNHEY, CDR2 SVGAGI. The specimen was CD8+ T cells sorted from PBMCs, collected 5 days after the yellow fever booster vaccination. V is TRBV6-5 and J is TRBJ1-5; 8 nucleotides align to TRBD1. The TCR originated in a man younger than 30 who received the YFV17D yellow fever vaccine. The CDR3 loop reads CASSQGQAAYPQHF. In nucleotides, the CDR3 is TGTGCCAGCAGCCAGGGACAGGCCGCGTATCCCCAGCATTTT.